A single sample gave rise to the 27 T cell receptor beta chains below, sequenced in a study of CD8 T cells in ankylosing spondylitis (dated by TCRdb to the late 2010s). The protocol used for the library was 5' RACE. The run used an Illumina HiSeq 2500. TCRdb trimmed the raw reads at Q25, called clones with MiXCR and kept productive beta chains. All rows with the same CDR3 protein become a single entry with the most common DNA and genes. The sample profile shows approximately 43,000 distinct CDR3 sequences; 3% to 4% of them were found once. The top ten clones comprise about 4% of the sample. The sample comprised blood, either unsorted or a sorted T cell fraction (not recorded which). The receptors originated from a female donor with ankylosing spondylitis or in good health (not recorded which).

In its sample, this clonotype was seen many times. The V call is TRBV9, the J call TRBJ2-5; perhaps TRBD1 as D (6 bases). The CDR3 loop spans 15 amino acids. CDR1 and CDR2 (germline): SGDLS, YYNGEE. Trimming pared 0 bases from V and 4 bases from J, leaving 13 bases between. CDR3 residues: CASSVGPDSRETQYF. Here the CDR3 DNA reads TGTGCCAGCAGCGTAGGCCCGGACAGTAGAGAGACCCAGTACTTC.

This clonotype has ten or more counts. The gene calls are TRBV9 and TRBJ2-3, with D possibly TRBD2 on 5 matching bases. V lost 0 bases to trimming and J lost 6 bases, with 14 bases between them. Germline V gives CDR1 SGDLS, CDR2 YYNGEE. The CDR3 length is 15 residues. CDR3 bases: TGTGCCAGCAGCGTAGCCAGCGGCCTCCGGGATACGCAGTATTTT. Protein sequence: CASSVASGLRDTQYF.

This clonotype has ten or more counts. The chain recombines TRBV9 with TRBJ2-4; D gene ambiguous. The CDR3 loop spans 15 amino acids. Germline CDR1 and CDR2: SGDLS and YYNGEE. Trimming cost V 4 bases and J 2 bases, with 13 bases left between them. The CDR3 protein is CASSPIPTSKNIQYF. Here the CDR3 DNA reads TGTGCCAGCAGCCCCATCCCGACCTCCAAAAACATTCAGTACTTC.

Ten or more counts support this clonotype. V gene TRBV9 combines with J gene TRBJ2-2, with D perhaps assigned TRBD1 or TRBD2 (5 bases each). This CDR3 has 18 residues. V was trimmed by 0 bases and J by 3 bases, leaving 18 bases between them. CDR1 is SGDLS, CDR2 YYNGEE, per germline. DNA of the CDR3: TGTGCCAGCAGCGTAGGAGGTCGAGGGGCGACGGACACCGGGGAGCTGTTTTTT. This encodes CASSVGGRGATDTGELFF.

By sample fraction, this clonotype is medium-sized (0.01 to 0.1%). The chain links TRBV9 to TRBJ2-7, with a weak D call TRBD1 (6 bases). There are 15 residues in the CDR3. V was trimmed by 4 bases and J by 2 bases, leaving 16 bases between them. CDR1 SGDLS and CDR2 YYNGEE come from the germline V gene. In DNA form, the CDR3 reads TGTGCCAGCAGCCCACAGCAGACAGGCCCCTACGAGCAGTACTTC. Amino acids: CASSPQQTGPYEQYF.

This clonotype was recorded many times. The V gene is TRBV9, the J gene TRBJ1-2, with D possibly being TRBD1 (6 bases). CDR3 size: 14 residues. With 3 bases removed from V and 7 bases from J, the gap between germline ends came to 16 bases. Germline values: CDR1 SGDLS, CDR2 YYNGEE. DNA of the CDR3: TGTGCCAGCAGCGAATACAGGGCAGCCGTTGGCTACACCTTC. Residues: CASSEYRAAVGYTF.

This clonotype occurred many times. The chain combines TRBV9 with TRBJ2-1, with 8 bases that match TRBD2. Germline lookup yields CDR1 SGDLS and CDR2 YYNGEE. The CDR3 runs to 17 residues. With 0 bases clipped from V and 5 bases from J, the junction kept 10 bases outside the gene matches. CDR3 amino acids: CASSVEAGAGPHNEQFF. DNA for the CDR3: TGTGCCAGCAGCGTAGAAGCGGGGGCCGGCCCACACAATGAGCAGTTCTTC.

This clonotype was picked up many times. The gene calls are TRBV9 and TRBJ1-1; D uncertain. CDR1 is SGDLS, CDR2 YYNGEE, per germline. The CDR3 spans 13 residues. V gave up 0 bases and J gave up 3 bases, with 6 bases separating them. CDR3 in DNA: TGTGCCAGCAGCGTAGATTGGGACACTGAAGCTTTCTTT. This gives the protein CASSVDWDTEAFF.

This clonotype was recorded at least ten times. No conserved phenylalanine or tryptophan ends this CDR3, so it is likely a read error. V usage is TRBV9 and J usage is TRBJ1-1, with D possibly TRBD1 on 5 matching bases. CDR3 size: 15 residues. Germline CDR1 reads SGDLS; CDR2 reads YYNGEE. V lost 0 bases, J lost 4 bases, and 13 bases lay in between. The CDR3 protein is CASSVATHGGTEAFL. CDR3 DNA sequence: TGTGCCAGCAGCGTAGCGACCCACGGGGGCACTGAAGCTTTCCTT.

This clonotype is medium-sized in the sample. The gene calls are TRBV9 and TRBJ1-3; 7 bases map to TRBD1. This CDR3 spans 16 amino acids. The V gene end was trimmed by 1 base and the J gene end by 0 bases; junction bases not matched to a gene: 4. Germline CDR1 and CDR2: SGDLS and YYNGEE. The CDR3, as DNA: TGTGCCAGCAGCGTACAGGCAGGGGGCTCTGGAAACACCATATATTTT. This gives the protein CASSVQAGGSGNTIYF.

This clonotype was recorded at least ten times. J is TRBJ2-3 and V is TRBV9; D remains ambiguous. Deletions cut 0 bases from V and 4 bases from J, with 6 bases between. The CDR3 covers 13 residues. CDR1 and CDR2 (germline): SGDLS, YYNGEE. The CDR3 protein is CASSVGSPDTQYF. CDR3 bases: TGTGCCAGCAGCGTAGGGAGCCCAGATACGCAGTATTTT.

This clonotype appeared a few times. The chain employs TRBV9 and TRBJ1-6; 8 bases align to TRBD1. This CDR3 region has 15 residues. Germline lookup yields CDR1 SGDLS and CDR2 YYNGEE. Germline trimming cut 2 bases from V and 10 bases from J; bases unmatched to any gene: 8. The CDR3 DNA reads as TGTGCCAGCAGCGTGATGGACAGGGTCGGATCACCCCTCCACTTT. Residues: CASSVMDRVGSPLHF.

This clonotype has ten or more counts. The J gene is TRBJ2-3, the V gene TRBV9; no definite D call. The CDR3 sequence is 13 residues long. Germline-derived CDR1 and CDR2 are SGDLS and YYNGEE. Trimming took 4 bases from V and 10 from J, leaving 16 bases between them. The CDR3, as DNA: TGTGCCAGCAGCTCAGCTAGAGTTCCCCCGCAGTATTTT. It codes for CASSSARVPPQYF.

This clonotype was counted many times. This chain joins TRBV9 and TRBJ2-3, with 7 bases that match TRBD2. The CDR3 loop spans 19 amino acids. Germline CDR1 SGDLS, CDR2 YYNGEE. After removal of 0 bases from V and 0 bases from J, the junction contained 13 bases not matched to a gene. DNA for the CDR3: TGTGCCAGCAGCGTAGCAGGTAGCGGGTCGTTGATAAGCACAGATACGCAGTATTTT. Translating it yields CASSVAGSGSLISTDTQYF. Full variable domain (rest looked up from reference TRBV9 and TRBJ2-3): DSGVTQTPKHLITATGQRVTLRCSPRSGDLSVYWYQQSLDQGLQFLIQYYNGEERAKGNILERFSAQQFPDLHSELNLSSLELGDSALYFCASSVAGSGSLISTDTQYFGPGTRLTVL.

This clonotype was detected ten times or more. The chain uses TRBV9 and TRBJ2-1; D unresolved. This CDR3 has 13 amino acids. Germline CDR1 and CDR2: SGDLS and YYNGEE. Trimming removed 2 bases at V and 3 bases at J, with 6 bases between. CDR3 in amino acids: CASSVEYYNEQFF. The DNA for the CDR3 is TGTGCCAGCAGCGTTGAGTACTACAATGAGCAGTTCTTC.

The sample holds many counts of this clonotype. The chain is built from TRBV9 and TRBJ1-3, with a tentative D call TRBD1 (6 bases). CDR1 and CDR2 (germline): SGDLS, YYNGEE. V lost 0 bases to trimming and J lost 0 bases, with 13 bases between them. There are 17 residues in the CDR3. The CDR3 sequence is CASSVGGARGSGNTIYF. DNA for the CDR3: TGTGCCAGCAGCGTAGGTGGGGCCAGGGGCTCTGGAAACACCATATATTTT.

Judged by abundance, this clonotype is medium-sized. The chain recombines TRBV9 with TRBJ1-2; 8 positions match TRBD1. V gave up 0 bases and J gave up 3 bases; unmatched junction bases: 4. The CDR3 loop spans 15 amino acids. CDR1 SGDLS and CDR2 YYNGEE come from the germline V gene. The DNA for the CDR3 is TGTGCCAGCAGCGTAGACCAGGGGGCAGACTATGGCTACACCTTC. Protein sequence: CASSVDQGADYGYTF.

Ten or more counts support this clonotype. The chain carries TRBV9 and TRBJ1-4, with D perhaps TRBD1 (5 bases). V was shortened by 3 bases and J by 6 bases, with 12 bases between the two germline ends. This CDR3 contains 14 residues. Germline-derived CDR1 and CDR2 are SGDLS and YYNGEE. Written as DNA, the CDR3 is TGTGCCAGCAGCGGGGCCGGGGACGATGAAAAACTGTTTTTT. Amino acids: CASSGAGDDEKLFF.

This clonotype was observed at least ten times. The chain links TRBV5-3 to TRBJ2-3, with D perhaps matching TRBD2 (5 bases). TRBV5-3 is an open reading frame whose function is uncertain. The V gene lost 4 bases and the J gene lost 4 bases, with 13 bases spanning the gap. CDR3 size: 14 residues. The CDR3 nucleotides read TGTGCCAGAAGCCTAAGACGGAGGCCAGATACGCAGTATTTT. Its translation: CARSLRRRPDTQYF.

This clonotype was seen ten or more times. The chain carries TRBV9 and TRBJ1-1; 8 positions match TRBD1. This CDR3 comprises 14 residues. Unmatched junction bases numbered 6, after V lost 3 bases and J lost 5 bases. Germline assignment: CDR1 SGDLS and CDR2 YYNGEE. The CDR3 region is CASSAGQGRTEAFF. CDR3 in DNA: TGTGCCAGCAGCGCAGGACAGGGTAGGACTGAAGCTTTCTTT.

The CDR3 loop reads CASSPQGSEQFF. DNA for the CDR3: TGTGCCAGCAGCCCGCAAGGGTCGGAGCAGTTCTTC. The V call is TRBV9, the J call TRBJ2-1; D is undetermined. Germline V gives CDR1 SGDLS, CDR2 YYNGEE. CDR3 length: 12 amino acids. Trimming took off 4 bases at V and 10 bases at J, with 12 bases between the two ends.

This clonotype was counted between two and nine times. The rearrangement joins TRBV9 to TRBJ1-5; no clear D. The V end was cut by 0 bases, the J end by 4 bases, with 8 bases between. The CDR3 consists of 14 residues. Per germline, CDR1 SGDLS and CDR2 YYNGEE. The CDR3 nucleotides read TGTGCCAGCAGCGTAGGGCAGACTAATCAGCCCCAGCATTTT. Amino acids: CASSVGQTNQPQHF.

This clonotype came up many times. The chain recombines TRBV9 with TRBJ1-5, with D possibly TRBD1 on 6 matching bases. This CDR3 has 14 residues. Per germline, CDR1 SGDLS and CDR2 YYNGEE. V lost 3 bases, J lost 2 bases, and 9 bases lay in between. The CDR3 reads CASSEDSGNQPQHF. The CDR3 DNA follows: TGTGCCAGCAGCGAGGACAGTGGCAATCAGCCCCAGCATTTT.

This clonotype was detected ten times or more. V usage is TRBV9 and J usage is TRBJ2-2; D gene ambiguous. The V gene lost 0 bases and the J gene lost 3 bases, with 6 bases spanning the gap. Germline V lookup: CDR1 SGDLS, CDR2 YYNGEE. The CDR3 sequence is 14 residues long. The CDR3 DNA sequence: TGTGCCAGCAGCGTAGTCCCCGACACCGGGGAGCTGTTTTTT. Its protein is CASSVVPDTGELFF.

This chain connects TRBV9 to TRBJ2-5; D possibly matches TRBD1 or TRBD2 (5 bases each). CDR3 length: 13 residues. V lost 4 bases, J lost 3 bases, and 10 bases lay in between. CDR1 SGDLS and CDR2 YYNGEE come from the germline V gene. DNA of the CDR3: TGTGCCAGCAGCCGGGACGGTAAAGAGACCCAGTACTTC. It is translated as CASSRDGKETQYF. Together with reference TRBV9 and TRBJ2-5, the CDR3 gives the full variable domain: DSGVTQTPKHLITATGQRVTLRCSPRSGDLSVYWYQQSLDQGLQFLIQYYNGEERAKGNILERFSAQQFPDLHSELNLSSLELGDSALYFCASSRDGKETQYFGPGTRLLVL.

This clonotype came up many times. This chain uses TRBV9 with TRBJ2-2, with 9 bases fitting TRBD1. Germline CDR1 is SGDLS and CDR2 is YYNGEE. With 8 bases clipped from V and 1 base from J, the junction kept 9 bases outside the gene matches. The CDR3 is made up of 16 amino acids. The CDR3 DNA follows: TGTGCCAGTCAAGGTGGGGACAGGGTGAACACCGGGGAGCTGTTTTTT. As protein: CASQGGDRVNTGELFF.

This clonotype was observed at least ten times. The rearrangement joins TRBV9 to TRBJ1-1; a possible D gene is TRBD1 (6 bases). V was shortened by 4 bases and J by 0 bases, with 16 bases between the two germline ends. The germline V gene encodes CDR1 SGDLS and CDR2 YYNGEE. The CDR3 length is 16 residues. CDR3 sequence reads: CASSPRQATMNTEAFF. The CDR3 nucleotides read TGTGCCAGCAGCCCTCGACAGGCAACAATGAACACTGAAGCTTTCTTT.